This T cell receptor beta chain was sequenced for a study of a mutant IDH1 vaccine in newly diagnosed glioma. Background on the study: The treated population exhibited a male proportion of roughly 62%, a female proportion of roughly 38%, and a mean age of roughly 41 years. The earlier regimen, radiotherapy, temozolomide, or both, was most often both. Study-wide results and limits: Of all patients, around 94% showed vaccine-induced immune responses. Alterations occurring in top peripheral T cell clonotypes seemed unrelated to pseudoprogression.

As for this clone: The antigen is undetermined.

The germline V gene has CDR1 ENHRY and CDR2 SYGVKD. This CDR3 is 13 amino acids long. The V and J ends lost 7 bases and 7 bases respectively, with 16 bases between them. Time point noted: baseline, week 1 (first vaccination visit). Described treatment: pre-vaccination baseline after standard-of-care therapy. The data were produced by immunoSEQ multiplex PCR, yet TCRdb's version contains in-frame clones alone and is incomplete. The table lists around 92,000 clones, 83% of them singletons. Sequenced material: PBMCs, taken from a glioma patient treated with radiotherapy, temozolomide or both. The genes are TRBV10-3 and TRBJ1-2, with D possibly being TRBD1 (6 bases). This TCR was sampled from a woman aged 45 to 65 with glioma. The CDR3 loop is CAITLTPRGGYTF. The DNA for the CDR3 is TGTGCCATCACGCTGACCCCCAGGGGTGGCTACACCTTC.